This is a list of T cell receptor beta chains from one sample in a study of beta chain features in type 1 diabetes. The table came from immunoSEQ multiplex PCR; TCRdb's copy has only in-frame clones and leaves some out. The sample lists over 350,000 clones; more than 13% were seen once. The sample consisted of naive CD4+ T cells from blood. Every receptor here comes from a woman under 30 in good health. Each CDR3 is given with its conserved first and last residue. The D gene is left open where the match is weak. Where a row states a size, it is once, few, many or the class of an expanded clone; other rows omit it.

V gene,D gene,clone size,J gene,CDR3 DNA,CDR3 protein
TRBV30,TRBD2,few,TRBJ2-5,TGTGCCTGGAGCCTAGCGGGAGGCAGAGAGACCCAGTACTTC,CAWSLAGGRETQYF
TRBV7-3,.,few,TRBJ2-2,TGTGCCAGCAGCTTATGGGGGCGGACCGGGGAGCTGTTTTTT,CASSLWGRTGELFF
TRBV7-2,.,few,TRBJ2-1,TGTGCCAGCAGCTTAGGTCCCCCGGGTAGAAATGAGCAGTTCTTC,CASSLGPPGRNEQFF
TRBV30,.,.,TRBJ1-2,TGTGCCTGGAGTCCCCCCCCAGGGTATGATGGCTACACCTTC,CAWSPPPGYDGYTF
TRBV30,.,.,TRBJ2-3,TGTGCCTGGAGGGGAGAATGGACTAGCACAGATACGCAGTATTTT,CAWRGEWTSTDTQYF
TRBV7-2,TRBD1,.,TRBJ1-3,TGTGCCAGCAGCTTAGTATTTACAGGGGCGGCGAACACCATATATTTT,CASSLVFTGAANTIYF
TRBV18,.,.,TRBJ2-1,TGTGCCAGCTCAGCCAACCGGGGAGATGAGCAGTTCTTC,CASSANRGDEQFF
TRBV18,.,.,TRBJ2-1,TGTGCCAGCTCACCGCCATCTAGGGGGTCCTACAATGAGCAGTTCTTC,CASSPPSRGSYNEQFF
TRBV19,TRBD1,.,TRBJ2-1,TGTGCCAGTAGTACGCGACAGGGAGACGAGCAGTTCTTC,CASSTRQGDEQFF
TRBV6-1,.,.,TRBJ2-1,.,CASSSGQGNEQFF
TRBV21-1,.,.,TRBJ2-3,TGTGCCAGCATCCCATCTCGGGGACAAAGCACAGATACGCAGTATTTT,CASIPSRGQSTDTQYF
TRBV7-2,TRBD2,few,TRBJ2-7,TGTGCCAGCAGCACCAGTAGCGGGAGGTACTACGAGCAGTACTTC,CASSTSSGRYYEQYF
TRBV11-3,.,.,TRBJ2-1,TGTGCCAGCAGTGGAGTCAAAAGCTCCTACAATGAGCAGTTCTTC,CASSGVKSSYNEQFF
TRBV25-1,.,.,TRBJ2-1,TGTGCCAGCGGTAGGGGCGGTAGCTCCTACAATGAGCAGTTCTTC,CASGRGGSSYNEQFF
TRBV25-1,.,.,TRBJ1-3,TGTGCCACTCTGGACAACTCTGGAAACACCATATATTTT,CATLDNSGNTIYF
TRBV30,.,.,TRBJ1-5,TGTGCCTGGGAACGAGGAGGCAATCAGCCCCAGCATTTT,CAWERGGNQPQHF
TRBV4-3,TRBD1,.,TRBJ1-4,TGCGCCAGCAGCCCTAATGGGGACAGGGGGCTGAGTGAAAAACTGTTTTTT,CASSPNGDRGLSEKLFF
TRBV5-1,.,.,TRBJ1-2,TGCGCCAGCAGCACCGAGGGTCCACGGAACAACTATGGCTACACCTTC,CASSTEGPRNNYGYTF
TRBV7-2,TRBD1,.,TRBJ2-7,TGTGCCAGCAGCACCTGGACAGGGAAGGTTCTATCGTACGAGCAGTACTTC,CASSTWTGKVLSYEQYF
TRBV7-3,.,.,TRBJ2-7,TGTGCCAGCAGCCCCGGGCAGGGGAACTACGAGCAGTACTTC,CASSPGQGNYEQYF
TRBV7-9,TRBD2,few,TRBJ2-2,TGTGCCAGCAGCTCGGGACTAGCGGGAGCCAGCGGGGAGCTGTTTTTT,CASSSGLAGASGELFF
TRBV5-1,TRBD2,.,TRBJ2-3,TGCGCCAGCAGCTTCGGAGCGGGAGTTGCAGATACGCAGTATTTT,CASSFGAGVADTQYF
TRBV19,.,few,TRBJ2-7,TGTGCCAGTAGTATAGGGGCAGAGTACGAGCAGTACTTC,CASSIGAEYEQYF
TRBV5-1,.,few,TRBJ2-1,TGCGCCAGCAGCTTGGGACAGAGTCCCTACAATGAGCAGTTCTTC,CASSLGQSPYNEQFF
TRBV29-1,TRBD1,.,TRBJ1-1,TGCAGCGTTGTAGACAGGGGGTTCACTGAAGCTTTCTTT,CSVVDRGFTEAFF